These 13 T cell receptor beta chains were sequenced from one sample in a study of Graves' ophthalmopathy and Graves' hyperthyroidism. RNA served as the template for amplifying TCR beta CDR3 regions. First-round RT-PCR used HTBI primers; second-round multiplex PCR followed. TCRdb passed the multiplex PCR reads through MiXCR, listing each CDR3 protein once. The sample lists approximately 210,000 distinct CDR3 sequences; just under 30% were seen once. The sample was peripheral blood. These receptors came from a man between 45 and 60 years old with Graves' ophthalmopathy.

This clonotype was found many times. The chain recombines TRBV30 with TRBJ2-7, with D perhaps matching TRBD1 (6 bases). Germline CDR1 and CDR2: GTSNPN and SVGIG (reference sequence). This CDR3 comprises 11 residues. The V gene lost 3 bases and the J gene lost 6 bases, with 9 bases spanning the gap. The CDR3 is CAWSPGVEQYF. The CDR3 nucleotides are TGTGCCTGGAGCCCAGGGGTCGAGCAGTACTTC.

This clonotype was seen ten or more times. The DNA for the CDR3 is TGTGCCAGCAGGTGGGAAAGCTCCTACGAGCAGTACTTC. Translating it yields CASRWESSYEQYF. The chain joins TRBV2 to TRBJ2-7; D not certain. The CDR3 spans 13 residues. Looked up from germline, CDR1 is SNHLY and CDR2 is FYNNEI. With 6 bases removed from V and 0 bases from J, the gap between germline ends came to 9 bases.

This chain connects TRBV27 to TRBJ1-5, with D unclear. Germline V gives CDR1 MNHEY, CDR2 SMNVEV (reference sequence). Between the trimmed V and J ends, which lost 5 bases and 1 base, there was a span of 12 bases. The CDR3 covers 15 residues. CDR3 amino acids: CASSTITASNQPQHF. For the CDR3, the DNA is TGTGCCAGCAGTACAATTACAGCAAGCAATCAGCCCCAGCATTTT.

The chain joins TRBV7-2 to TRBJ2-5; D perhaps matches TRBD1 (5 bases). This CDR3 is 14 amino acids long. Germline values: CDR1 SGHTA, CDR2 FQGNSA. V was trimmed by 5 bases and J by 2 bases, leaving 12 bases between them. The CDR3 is CASSQQVGQETQYF. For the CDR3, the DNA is TGTGCCAGCAGCCAACAGGTTGGGCAAGAGACCCAGTACTTC.

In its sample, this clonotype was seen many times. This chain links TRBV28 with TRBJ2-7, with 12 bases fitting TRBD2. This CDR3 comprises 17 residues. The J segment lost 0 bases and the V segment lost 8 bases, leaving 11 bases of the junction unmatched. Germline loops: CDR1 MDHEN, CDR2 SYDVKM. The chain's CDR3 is CASLPLAGGHDSYEQYF. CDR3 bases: TGTGCCAGCTTACCGCTAGCGGGAGGGCATGACTCCTACGAGCAGTACTTC.

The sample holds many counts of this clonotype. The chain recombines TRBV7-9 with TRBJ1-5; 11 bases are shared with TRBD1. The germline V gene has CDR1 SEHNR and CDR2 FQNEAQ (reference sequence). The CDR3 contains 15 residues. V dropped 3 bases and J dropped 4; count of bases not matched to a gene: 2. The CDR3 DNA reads TGTGCCAGCAGCTTGGACAGGGGGCAGAATCAGCCCCAGCATTTT. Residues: CASSLDRGQNQPQHF.

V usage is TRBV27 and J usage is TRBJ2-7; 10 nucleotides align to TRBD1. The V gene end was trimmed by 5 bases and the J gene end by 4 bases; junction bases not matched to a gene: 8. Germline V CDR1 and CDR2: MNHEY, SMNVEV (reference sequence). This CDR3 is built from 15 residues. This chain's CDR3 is CASSVRDRGRYEQYF. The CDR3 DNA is TGTGCCAGCAGTGTCCGGGACAGGGGAAGATACGAGCAGTACTTC.

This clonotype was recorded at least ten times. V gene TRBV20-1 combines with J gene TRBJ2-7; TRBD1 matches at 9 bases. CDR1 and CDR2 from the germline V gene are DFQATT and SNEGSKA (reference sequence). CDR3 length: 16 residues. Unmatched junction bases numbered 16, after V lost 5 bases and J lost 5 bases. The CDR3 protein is CSAGRTGTGHGNEQYF. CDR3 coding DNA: TGCAGTGCTGGACGAACCGGGACAGGGCACGGGAACGAGCAGTACTTC.

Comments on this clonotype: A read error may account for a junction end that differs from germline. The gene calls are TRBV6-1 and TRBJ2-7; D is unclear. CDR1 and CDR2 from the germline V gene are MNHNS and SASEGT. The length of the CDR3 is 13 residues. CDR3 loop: CASSAVRPYEQHF. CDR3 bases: TGTGCCAGCAGTGCTGTCAGACCCTACGAGCAGCACTTC.

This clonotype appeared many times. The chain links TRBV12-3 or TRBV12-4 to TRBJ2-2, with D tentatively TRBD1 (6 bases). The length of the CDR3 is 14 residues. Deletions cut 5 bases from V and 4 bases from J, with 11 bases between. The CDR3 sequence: CASSTTGFTGELFF. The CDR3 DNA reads TGTGCCAGCAGTACAACAGGGTTCACCGGGGAGCTGTTTTTT.

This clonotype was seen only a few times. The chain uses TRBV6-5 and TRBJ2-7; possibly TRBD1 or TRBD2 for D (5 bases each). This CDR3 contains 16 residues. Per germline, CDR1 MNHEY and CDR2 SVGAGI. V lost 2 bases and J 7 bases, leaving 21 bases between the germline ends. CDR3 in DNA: TGTGCCAGCAGTTACCCCTTCTCGGCAGTCGAGGGGGAGCAGTACTTC. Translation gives CASSYPFSAVEGEQYF.

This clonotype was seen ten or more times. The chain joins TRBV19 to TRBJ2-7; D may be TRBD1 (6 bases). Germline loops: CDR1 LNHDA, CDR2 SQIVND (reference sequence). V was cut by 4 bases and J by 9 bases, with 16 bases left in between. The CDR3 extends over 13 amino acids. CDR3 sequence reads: CASSNKRGQLQYF. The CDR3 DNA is TGTGCCAGTAGTAACAAAAGAGGACAGTTGCAGTACTTC.

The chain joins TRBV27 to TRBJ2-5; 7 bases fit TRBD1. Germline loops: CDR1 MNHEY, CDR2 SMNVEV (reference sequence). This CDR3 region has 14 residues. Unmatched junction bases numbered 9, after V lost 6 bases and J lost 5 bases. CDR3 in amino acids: CASSPETGVETQYF. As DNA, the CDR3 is TGTGCCAGCAGCCCAGAAACAGGGGTCGAGACCCAGTACTTC.